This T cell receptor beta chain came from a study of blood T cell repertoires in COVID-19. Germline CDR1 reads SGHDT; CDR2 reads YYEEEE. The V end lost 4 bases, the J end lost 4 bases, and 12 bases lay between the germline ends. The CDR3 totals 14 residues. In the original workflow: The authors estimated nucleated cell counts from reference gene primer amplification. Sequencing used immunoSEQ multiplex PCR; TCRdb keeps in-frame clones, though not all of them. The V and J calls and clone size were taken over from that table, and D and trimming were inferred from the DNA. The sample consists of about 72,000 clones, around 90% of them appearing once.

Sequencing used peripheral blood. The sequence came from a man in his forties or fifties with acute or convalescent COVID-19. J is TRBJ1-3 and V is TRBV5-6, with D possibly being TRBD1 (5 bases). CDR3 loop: CASSEGDSGNTIYF. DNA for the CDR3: TGTGCCAGCAGCGAAGGGGACTCCGGAAACACCATATATTTT. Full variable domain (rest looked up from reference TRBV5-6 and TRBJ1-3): DAGVTQSPTHLIKTRGQQVTLRCSPKSGHDTVSWYQQALGQGPQFIFQYYEEEERQRGNFPDRFSGHQFPNYSSELNVNALLLGDSALYLCASSEGDSGNTIYFGEGSWLTVV.